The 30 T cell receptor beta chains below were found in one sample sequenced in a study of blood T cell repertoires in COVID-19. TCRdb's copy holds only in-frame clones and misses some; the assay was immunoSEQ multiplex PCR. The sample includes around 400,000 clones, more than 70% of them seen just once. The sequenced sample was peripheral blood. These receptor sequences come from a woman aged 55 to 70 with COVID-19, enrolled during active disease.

The CDR3 protein is CSGETGGTQYF. The CDR3 DNA reads as TGCAGCGGCGAGACAGGAGGTACGCAGTATTTT. The chain employs TRBV29-1 and TRBJ2-3, with a possible D match to TRBD1 (6 bases). Germline values: CDR1 SQVTM, CDR2 ANQGSEA. The CDR3 spans 11 residues. V shed 7 bases and J shed 8 bases, with 13 bases lying between them.

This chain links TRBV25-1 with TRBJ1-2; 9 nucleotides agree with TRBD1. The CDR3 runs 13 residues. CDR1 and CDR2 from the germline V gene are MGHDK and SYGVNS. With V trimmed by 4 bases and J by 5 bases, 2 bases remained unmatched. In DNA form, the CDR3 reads TGTGCCAGCAGTGTCGGACAGGGGTATGGCTACACCTTC. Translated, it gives CASSVGQGYGYTF.

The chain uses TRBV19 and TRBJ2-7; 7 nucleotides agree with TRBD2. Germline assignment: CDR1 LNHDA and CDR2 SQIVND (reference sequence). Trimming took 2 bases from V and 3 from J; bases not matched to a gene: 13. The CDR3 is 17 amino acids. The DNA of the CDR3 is TGTGCCAGTAGTATAAGGGCCGGGGGGAGACGGGGCTACGAGCAGTACTTC. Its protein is CASSIRAGGRRGYEQYF.

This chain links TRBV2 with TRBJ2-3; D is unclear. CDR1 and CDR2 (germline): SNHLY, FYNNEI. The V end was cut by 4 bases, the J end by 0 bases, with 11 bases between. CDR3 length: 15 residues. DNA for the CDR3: TGTGCCAGCAGTGGTAACTCTCCTAGCACAGATACGCAGTATTTT. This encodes CASSGNSPSTDTQYF.

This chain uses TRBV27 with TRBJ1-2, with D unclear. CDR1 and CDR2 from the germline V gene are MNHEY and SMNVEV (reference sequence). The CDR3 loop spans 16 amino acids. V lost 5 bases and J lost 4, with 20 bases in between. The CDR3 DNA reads TGTGCCAGCAGTCCCGATCGGGAGAGCCACCCCTATGGCTACACCTTC. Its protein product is CASSPDRESHPYGYTF.

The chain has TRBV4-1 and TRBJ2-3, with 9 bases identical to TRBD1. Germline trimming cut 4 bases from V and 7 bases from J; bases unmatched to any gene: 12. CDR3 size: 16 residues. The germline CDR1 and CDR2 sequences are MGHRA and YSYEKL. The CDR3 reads CASSRLNGQGRNTQYF. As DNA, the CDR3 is TGCGCCAGCAGCCGCCTGAACGGACAGGGGAGGAATACGCAGTATTTT.

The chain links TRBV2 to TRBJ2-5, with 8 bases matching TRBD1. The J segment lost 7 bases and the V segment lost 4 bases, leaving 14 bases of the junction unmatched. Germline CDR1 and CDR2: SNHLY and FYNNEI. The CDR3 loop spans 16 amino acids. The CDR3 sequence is CASSVAGRQGSGTQYF. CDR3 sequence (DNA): TGTGCCAGCAGTGTTGCAGGCAGACAGGGGTCGGGGACCCAGTACTTC.

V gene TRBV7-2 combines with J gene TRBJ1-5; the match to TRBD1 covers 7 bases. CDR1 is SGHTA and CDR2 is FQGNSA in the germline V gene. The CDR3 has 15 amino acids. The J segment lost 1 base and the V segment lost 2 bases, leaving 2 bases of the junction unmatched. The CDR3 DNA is TGTGCCAGCAGCTTAAACAGGGGAAGCAATCAGCCCCAGCATTTT. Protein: CASSLNRGSNQPQHF.

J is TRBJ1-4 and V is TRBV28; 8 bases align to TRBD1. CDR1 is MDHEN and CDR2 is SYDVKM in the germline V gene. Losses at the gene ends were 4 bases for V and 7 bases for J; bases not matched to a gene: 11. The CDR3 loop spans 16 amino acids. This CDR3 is CASSSLRQGRAEKLFF. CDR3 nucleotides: TGTGCCAGCAGTTCCCTCCGACAGGGGAGGGCTGAAAAACTGTTTTTT. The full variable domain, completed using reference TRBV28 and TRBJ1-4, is DVKVTQSSRYLVKRTGEKVFLECVQDMDHENMFWYRQDPGLGLRLIYFSYDVKMKEKGDIPEGYSVSREKKERFSLILESASTNQTSMYLCASSSLRQGRAEKLFFGSGTQLSVL.

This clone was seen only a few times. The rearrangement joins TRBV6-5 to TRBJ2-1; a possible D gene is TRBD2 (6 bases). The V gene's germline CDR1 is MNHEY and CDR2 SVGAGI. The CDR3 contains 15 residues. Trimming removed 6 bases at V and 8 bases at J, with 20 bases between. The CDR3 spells CASSRGLPPRDEQFF. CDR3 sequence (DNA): TGTGCCAGCAGCCGCGGACTACCGCCGCGGGATGAGCAGTTCTTC.

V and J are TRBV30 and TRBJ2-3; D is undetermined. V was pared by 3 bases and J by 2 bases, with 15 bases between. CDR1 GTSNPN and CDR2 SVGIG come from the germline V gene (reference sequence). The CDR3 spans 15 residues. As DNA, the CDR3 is TGTGCCTGGAGCTCCTCGCCGGGTATCACAGATACGCAGTATTTT. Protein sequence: CAWSSSPGITDTQYF.

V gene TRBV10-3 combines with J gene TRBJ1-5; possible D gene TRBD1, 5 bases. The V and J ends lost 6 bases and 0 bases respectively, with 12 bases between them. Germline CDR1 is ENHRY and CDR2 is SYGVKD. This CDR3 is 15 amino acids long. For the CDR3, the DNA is TGTGCCATCAGACCGGGACTAGATAGCAATCAGCCCCAGCATTTT. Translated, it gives CAIRPGLDSNQPQHF.

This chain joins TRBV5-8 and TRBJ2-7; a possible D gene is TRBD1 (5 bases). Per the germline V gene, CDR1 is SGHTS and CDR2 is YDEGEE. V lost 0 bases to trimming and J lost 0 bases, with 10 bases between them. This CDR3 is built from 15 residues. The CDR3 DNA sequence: TGTGCCAGCAGCTTGGGGGCAGGGCTCTCCTACGAGCAGTACTTC. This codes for CASSLGAGLSYEQYF.

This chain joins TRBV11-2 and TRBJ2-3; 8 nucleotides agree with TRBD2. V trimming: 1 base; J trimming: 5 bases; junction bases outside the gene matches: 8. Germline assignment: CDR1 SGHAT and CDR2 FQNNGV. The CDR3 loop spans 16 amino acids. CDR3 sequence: CASSLAGGRVGDTQYF. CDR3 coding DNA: TGTGCCAGCAGCTTAGCGGGGGGGCGAGTTGGAGATACGCAGTATTTT.

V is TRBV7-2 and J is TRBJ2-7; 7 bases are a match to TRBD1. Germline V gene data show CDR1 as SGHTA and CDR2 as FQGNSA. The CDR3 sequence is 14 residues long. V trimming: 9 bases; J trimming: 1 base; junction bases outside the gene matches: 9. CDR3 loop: CASRQGEGSYEQYF. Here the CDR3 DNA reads TGTGCCAGTAGACAGGGAGAGGGGTCCTACGAGCAGTACTTC.

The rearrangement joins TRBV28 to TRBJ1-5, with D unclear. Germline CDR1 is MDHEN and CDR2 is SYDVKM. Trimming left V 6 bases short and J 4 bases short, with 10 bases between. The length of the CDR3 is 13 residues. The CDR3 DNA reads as TGTGCCAGCAGCGAGACTCTGAATCAGCCCCAGCATTTT. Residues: CASSETLNQPQHF.

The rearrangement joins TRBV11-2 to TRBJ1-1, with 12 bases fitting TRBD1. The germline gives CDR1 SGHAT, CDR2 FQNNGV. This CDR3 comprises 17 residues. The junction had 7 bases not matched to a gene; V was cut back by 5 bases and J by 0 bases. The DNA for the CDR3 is TGTGCCAGCAGCCCCGGGACAGGGGGCCTCATGAACACTGAAGCTTTCTTT. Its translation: CASSPGTGGLMNTEAFF. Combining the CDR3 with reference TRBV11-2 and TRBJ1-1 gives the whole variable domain EAGVAQSPRYKIIEKRQSVAFWCNPISGHATLYWYQQILGQGPKLLIQFQNNGVVDDSQLPKDRFSAERLKGVDSTLKIQPAKLEDSAVYLCASSPGTGGLMNTEAFFGQGTRLTVV.

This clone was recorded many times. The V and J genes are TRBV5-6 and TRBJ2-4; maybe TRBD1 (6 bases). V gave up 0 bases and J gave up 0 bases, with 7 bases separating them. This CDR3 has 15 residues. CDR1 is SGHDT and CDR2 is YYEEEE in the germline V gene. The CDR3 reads CASSLEGVAKNIQYF. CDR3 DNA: TGTGCCAGCAGCTTGGAGGGGGTAGCCAAAAACATTCAGTACTTC.

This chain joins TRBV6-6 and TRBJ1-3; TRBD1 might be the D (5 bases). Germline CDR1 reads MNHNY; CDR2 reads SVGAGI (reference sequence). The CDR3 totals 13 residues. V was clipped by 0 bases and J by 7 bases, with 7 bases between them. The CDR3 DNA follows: TGTGCCAGCAGTTACTCGAAGGGGAACACCATATATTTT. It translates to CASSYSKGNTIYF.

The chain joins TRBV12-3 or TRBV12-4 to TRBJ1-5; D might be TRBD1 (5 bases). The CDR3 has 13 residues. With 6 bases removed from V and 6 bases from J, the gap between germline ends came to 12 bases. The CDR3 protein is CASRNQGVQPQHF. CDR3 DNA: TGTGCCAGCAGAAATCAGGGTGTTCAGCCCCAGCATTTT.

The CDR3 nucleotides are TGTGCCAGCAGCCCCCGATTGACAGTAGAGACCCAGTACTTC. This sequence encodes CASSPRLTVETQYF. The rearrangement links TRBV11-1 to TRBJ2-5, with a tentative D call TRBD1 (5 bases). The V gene lost 5 bases and the J gene lost 4 bases, with 14 bases spanning the gap. The CDR3 is 14 amino acids. Germline CDR1 SGHAT, CDR2 FQDESV (reference sequence).

CDR3 in DNA: TGTGCCAGCAGCCAATGGGGCAGTGATAATTCACCCCTCCACTTT. Protein: CASSQWGSDNSPLHF. The J gene is TRBJ1-6, the V gene TRBV16, with TRBD1 as a possible D gene (5 bases). The CDR3 is made up of 15 amino acids. The V gene lost 1 base and the J gene lost 5 bases, with 9 bases spanning the gap. Germline V CDR1 and CDR2: KGHSY, FQNENV.

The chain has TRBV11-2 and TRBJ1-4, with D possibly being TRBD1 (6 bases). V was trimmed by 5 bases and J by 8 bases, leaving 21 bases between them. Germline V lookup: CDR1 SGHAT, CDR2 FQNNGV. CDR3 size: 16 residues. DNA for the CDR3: TGTGCCAGCAGCCCATATTCTTGGGGGCGGAGGGAAAAACTGTTTTTT. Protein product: CASSPYSWGRREKLFF.

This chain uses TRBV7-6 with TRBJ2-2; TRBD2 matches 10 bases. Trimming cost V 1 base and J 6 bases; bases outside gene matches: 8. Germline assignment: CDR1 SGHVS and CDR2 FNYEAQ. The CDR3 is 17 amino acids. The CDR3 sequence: CASSLGAGGLVAGELFF. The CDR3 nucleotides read TGTGCCAGCAGCTTAGGAGCGGGGGGGCTCGTTGCCGGGGAGCTGTTTTTT.

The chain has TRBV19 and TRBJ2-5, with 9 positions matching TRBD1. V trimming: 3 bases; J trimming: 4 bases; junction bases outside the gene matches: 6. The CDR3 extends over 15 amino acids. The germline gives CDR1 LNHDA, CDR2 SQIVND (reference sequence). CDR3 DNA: TGTGCCAGTAGTATTCCCGGGACAGGGAGAGAGACCCAGTACTTC. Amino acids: CASSIPGTGRETQYF. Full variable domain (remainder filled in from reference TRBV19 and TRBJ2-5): DGGITQSPKYLFRKEGQNVTLSCEQNLNHDAMYWYRQDPGQGLRLIYYSQIVNDFQKGDIAEGYSVSREKKESFPLTVTSAQKNPTAFYLCASSIPGTGRETQYFGPGTRLLVL.

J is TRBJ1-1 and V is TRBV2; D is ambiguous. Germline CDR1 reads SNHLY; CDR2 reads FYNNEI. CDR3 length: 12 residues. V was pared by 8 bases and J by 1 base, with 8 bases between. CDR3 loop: CASLGQNTEAFF. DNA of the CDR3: TGTGCCAGCCTGGGCCAGAACACTGAAGCTTTCTTT.

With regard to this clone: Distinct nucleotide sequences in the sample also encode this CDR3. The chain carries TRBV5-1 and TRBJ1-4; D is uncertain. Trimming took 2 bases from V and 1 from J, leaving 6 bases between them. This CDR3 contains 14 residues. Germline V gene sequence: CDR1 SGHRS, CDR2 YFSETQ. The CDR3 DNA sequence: TGCGCCAGCAGCTTCGGTGGAACTAATGAAAAACTGTTTTTT. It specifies CASSFGGTNEKLFF.

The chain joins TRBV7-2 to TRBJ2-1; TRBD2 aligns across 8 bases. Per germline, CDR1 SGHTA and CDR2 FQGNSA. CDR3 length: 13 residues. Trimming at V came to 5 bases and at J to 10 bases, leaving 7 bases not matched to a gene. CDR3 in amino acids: CASSRGLATEQFF. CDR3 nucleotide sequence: TGTGCCAGCAGCCGCGGACTAGCTACGGAGCAGTTCTTC.

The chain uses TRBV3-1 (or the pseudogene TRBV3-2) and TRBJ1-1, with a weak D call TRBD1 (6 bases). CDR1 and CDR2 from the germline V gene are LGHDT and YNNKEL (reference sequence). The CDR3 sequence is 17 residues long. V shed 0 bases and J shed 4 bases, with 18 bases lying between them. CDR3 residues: CASSQDPTGTLPTEAFF. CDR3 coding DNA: TGTGCCAGCAGCCAAGATCCCACAGGGACCCTTCCCACTGAAGCTTTCTTT.

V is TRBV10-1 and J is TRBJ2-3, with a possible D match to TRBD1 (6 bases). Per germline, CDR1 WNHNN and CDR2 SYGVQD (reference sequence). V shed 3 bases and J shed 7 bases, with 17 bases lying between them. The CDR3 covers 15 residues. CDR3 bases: TGCGCCAGCAGTGAAGGCCAAGGGGGACGTAATACGCAGTATTTT. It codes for CASSEGQGGRNTQYF.